These 21 T cell receptor beta chains share one sample of origin, sequenced in a study of type 1 regulatory T cells (dated by TCRdb to 2020 to 2022). The antigens for these receptors are not known. The listed sequencing device is Illumina MiSeq. TCRdb trimmed the raw reads at Q25, called clones with MiXCR and kept productive beta chains. Here each entry gathers all rows of one CDR3 protein and keeps the most common genes and DNA. The sample table contains about 42,000 distinct CDR3 sequences; only one count was recorded for 12% of them. 6.5% to 9% of the sample belongs to the ten largest clones. Specimen: cultured non-Tr1 T cells, either the whole culture or a sorted T cell fraction (not recorded which). What the cell subset or site label conveys for this sample: non-Tr1 population from the T-allo10 product. The origin of the receptors is a human donor in good health.

This clonotype was counted ten times or more. The J gene is TRBJ1-4, the V gene TRBV29-1, with no clear D. V lost 6 bases and J lost 5, with 7 bases in between. CDR3 length equals 11 residues. CDR1 and CDR2 (germline): SQVTM, ANQGSEA. The chain's CDR3 is CSVNMNEKLFF. The DNA of the CDR3 is TGCAGCGTAAACATGAATGAAAAACTGTTTTTT.

Ten or more counts support this clonotype. The chain links TRBV5-6 to TRBJ2-7; D is possibly TRBD2 (6 bases). The CDR3 extends over 14 amino acids. Per the germline V gene, CDR1 is SGHDT and CDR2 is YYEEEE. Trimming stripped 2 bases from V and 3 bases from J, with 12 bases between. The DNA of the CDR3 is TGTGCCAGCAGCTTACCGGGACTGGGCTACGAGCAGTACTTC. As protein: CASSLPGLGYEQYF. Looking up the rest from reference TRBV5-6 and TRBJ2-7 gives the full variable domain: DAGVTQSPTHLIKTRGQQVTLRCSPKSGHDTVSWYQQALGQGPQFIFQYYEEEERQRGNFPDRFSGHQFPNYSSELNVNALLLGDSALYLCASSLPGLGYEQYFGPGTRLTVT.

This clonotype has at least ten counts. This rearrangement joins TRBV20-1 to TRBJ1-5, with D perhaps matching TRBD1 (6 bases). Germline lookup yields CDR1 DFQATT and CDR2 SNEGSKA (reference sequence). The length of the CDR3 is 14 residues. With 6 bases removed from V and 4 bases from J, the gap between germline ends came to 16 bases. CDR3 protein: CSAIHPQGNQPQHF. Here the CDR3 DNA reads TGCAGTGCCATTCACCCCCAGGGGAATCAGCCCCAGCATTTT.

This clonotype was seen repeatedly, ten times or more. The V and J genes are TRBV7-3 and TRBJ2-2; no definite D call. V lost 0 bases to trimming and J lost 2 bases, with 7 bases between them. There are 15 residues in the CDR3. The germline CDR1 and CDR2 sequences are SGHTA and FQGTGA. The CDR3 is CASSLTTSNTGELFF. As DNA, the CDR3 is TGTGCCAGCAGCTTAACTACATCTAACACCGGGGAGCTGTTTTTT. Filled out from reference TRBV7-3 and TRBJ2-2, the complete variable domain reads GAGVSQTPSNKVTEKGKYVELRCDPISGHTALYWYRQSLGQGPEFLIYFQGTGAADDSGLPNDRFFAVRPEGSVSTLKIQRTERGDSAVYLCASSLTTSNTGELFFGEGSRLTVL.

The V gene is TRBV9, the J gene TRBJ1-1; no definite D call. Trimming cost V 2 bases and J 5 bases, with 10 bases left between them. Germline V CDR1 and CDR2: SGDLS, YYNGEE. This CDR3 comprises 13 residues. CDR3 in amino acids: CASSVHSATEAFF. CDR3 nucleotide sequence: TGTGCCAGCAGCGTGCACTCCGCAACTGAAGCTTTCTTT.

The chain links TRBV5-5 to TRBJ2-3; D possibly corresponds to TRBD2 (5 bases). Trimming took off 2 bases at V and 6 bases at J, with 7 bases between the two ends. CDR1 and CDR2 (germline): SGHKS, YYEKEE (reference sequence). The CDR3 runs 12 residues. This CDR3 is CASSLRGDTQYF. As DNA, the CDR3 is TGTGCCAGCAGCTTAAGAGGGGATACGCAGTATTTT.

This chain uses TRBV29-1 with TRBJ1-2; 10 nucleotides match TRBD1. Germline trimming cut 1 base from V and 7 bases from J; bases unmatched to any gene: 12. The CDR3 runs 16 residues. The germline gives CDR1 SQVTM, CDR2 ANQGSEA. CDR3 sequence (DNA): TGCAGCGTTGAAGGGCTCGGGACAGGGGATGTCACTGGCTACACCTTC. It yields the protein CSVEGLGTGDVTGYTF.

This clonotype is categorized as medium-sized (0.01 to 0.1%). J is TRBJ1-2 and V is TRBV5-1; 8 bases align to TRBD1. Germline CDR1 reads SGHRS; CDR2 reads YFSETQ. Trimming removed 0 bases from V and 2 bases from J; junction bases left unmatched: 0. The CDR3 extends over 14 amino acids. CDR3 sequence reads: CASSLGQGNYGYTF. The CDR3 DNA is TGCGCCAGCAGCTTGGGACAGGGGAACTATGGCTACACCTTC.

This rearrangement joins TRBV2 to TRBJ2-7; 9 bases align to TRBD2. This CDR3 spans 13 amino acids. V shed 7 bases and J 2 bases; nucleotides not matched to a gene: 3. Germline V gene sequence: CDR1 SNHLY, CDR2 FYNNEI. In DNA form, the CDR3 reads TGTGCCAGCAAGACTAGCGGACCCTACGAGCAGTACTTC. Its translation: CASKTSGPYEQYF.

This clonotype occurred many times. The V and J genes are TRBV29-1 and TRBJ2-1; D assignment may be TRBD1 or TRBD2 (5 bases each). V lost 2 bases, J lost 2 bases, and 7 bases lay in between. Germline V gene sequence: CDR1 SQVTM, CDR2 ANQGSEA. The CDR3 is 13 amino acids. The CDR3: CSVERGTYNEQFF. The CDR3 DNA reads as TGCAGCGTTGAACGGGGCACCTACAATGAGCAGTTCTTC.

By share, this clonotype ranks as medium-sized. This chain links TRBV20-1 with TRBJ1-4; 8 bases match TRBD1. The CDR3 is made up of 13 amino acids. V gave up 5 bases and J gave up 9 bases; unmatched junction bases: 8. Looked up from germline, CDR1 is DFQATT and CDR2 is SNEGSKA (reference sequence). DNA for the CDR3: TGCAGTGCTCCCTGGACAGGGAAGAAAAAACTGTTTTTT. Translated: CSAPWTGKKKLFF.

The chain recombines TRBV5-1 with TRBJ1-6; D ambiguous. The CDR3 has 13 residues. The ends were cut back, 0 bases at V and 7 bases at J, with 5 bases in the middle. Germline values: CDR1 SGHRS, CDR2 YFSETQ. This CDR3 reads CASSLVPNSPLHF. The CDR3 region has the DNA TGCGCCAGCAGCTTGGTACCGAATTCACCCCTCCACTTT.

This chain's CDR3 is CASRPSELTEQFF. CDR3 DNA: TGCGCCAGCAGGCCGTCGGAACTAACTGAGCAGTTCTTC. This chain uses TRBV5-1 with TRBJ2-1; D is ambiguous. Germline V gives CDR1 SGHRS, CDR2 YFSETQ. V gave up 5 bases and J gave up 9 bases, with 15 bases separating them. This CDR3 contains 13 residues.

This clonotype was seen a handful of times. J is TRBJ1-1 and V is TRBV6-1; D remains unclear. The CDR3 spans 14 residues. Trimming stripped 6 bases from V and 1 base from J, with 12 bases between. From germline, CDR1 is MNHNS and CDR2 SASEGT. This CDR3 reads CASRLKTGNTEAFF. CDR3 coding DNA: TGTGCCAGCAGATTAAAAACGGGGAACACTGAAGCTTTCTTT.

This clonotype has ten or more counts. The rearrangement joins TRBV19 to TRBJ2-2; 9 bases are shared with TRBD1. J gave up 7 bases and V 9 bases, and 12 bases lay outside the gene matches. The CDR3 has 15 residues. The V gene's germline CDR1 is LNHDA and CDR2 SQIVND (reference sequence). The CDR3 DNA reads TGTGCCAGCGACCGACCGAGACAGGGGGGCGGGGAGCTGTTTTTT. Amino acids: CASDRPRQGGGELFF.

This clonotype was counted ten times or more. This chain connects TRBV20-1 to TRBJ1-1, with D possibly matching TRBD1 (6 bases). CDR1 is DFQATT and CDR2 is SNEGSKA in the germline V gene (reference sequence). The CDR3 runs 16 residues. Trimming took 6 bases from V and 0 from J, leaving 20 bases between them. The CDR3: CSAKSRQVMMNTEAFF. The DNA of the CDR3 is TGCAGTGCAAAATCGCGACAGGTCATGATGAACACTGAAGCTTTCTTT.

This clonotype has more than one count but fewer than ten. The V call is TRBV5-1, the J call TRBJ2-5; D may be TRBD1 or TRBD2 (5 bases each). V lost 4 bases, J lost 4 bases, and 11 bases lay in between. This CDR3 has 13 residues. Germline lookup yields CDR1 SGHRS and CDR2 YFSETQ. CDR3 DNA sequence: TGCGCCAGCAGCCCTGATGGGGGAGAGACCCAGTACTTC. Translated: CASSPDGGETQYF. The full variable domain, completed using reference TRBV5-1 and TRBJ2-5, is KAGVTQTPRYLIKTRGQQVTLSCSPISGHRSVSWYQQTPGQGLQFLFEYFSETQRNKGNFPGRFSGRQFSNSRSEMNVSTLELGDSALYLCASSPDGGETQYFGPGTRLLVL.

This clonotype was picked up many times. V usage is TRBV5-1 and J usage is TRBJ2-5; perhaps TRBD2 as D (5 bases). CDR3 length equals 16 residues. From germline, CDR1 is SGHRS and CDR2 YFSETQ. The V gene lost 7 bases and the J gene lost 1 base, with 20 bases spanning the gap. The CDR3 nucleotides are TGCGCCAGCCAGAACGGGCCAGCGGATTTCCAAGAGACCCAGTACTTC. This encodes CASQNGPADFQETQYF.

In its sample, this clonotype was seen a few times. J is TRBJ2-1 and V is TRBV20-1; possible D gene TRBD2, 6 bases. There are 15 residues in the CDR3. Germline CDR1 reads DFQATT; CDR2 reads SNEGSKA (reference sequence). The V and J ends lost 2 bases and 6 bases respectively, with 17 bases between them. The chain's CDR3 is CSARPPAGFSNEQFF. The CDR3, as DNA: TGCAGTGCTAGACCACCAGCGGGTTTCTCCAATGAGCAGTTCTTC.

This clonotype has only a few counts. The rearrangement links TRBV12-3 or TRBV12-4 to TRBJ1-6, with D possibly being TRBD1 (6 bases). V was trimmed by 4 bases and J by 14 bases, leaving 24 bases between them. This CDR3 contains 16 residues. CDR3 coding DNA: TGTGCCAGCAGTTCGGGTCGTCGGGGGGCCCTCGGAACCCTCCACTTT. Amino acids: CASSSGRRGALGTLHF.

Many counts were recorded for this clonotype. This sequence joins TRBV7-2 and TRBJ2-7; the match to TRBD2 covers 15 bases. CDR3 length equals 17 residues. After removal of 5 bases from V and 7 bases from J, the junction contained 12 bases not matched to a gene. Germline loops: CDR1 SGHTA, CDR2 FQGNSA. The CDR3 DNA is TGTGCCAGCAGCCCGCGACGGACTAGCGGGAGGGCCAGTGAGCAGTACTTC. Translation: CASSPRRTSGRASEQYF.